This T cell receptor (beta chain) stems from a study of spatial heterogeneity in lung cancer (dated by TCRdb to the late 2010s). Looking at the study overall: More beta-chain than alpha-chain transcripts were consistently detected, likely reflecting higher beta-chain transcript abundance. In the raw uncorrected reads, each unique combination of TCR and UMI appeared more than ten times on average. The study quantitatively compared TCR alpha and beta repertoires across multiple tumor regions, matched nontumor lung and blood in non-small cell lung cancer. Nonsynonymous mutation counts, determined by whole-exome sequencing of tumor tissue, were related to features of the TCR repertoire. At surgery, over 200 tumor regions, 61 to 75 matched nontumor lung samples and 56 PBMC samples were TCR-sequenced for both alpha and beta chains.

Taken with the paper, the label for time point translates to: sample taken at primary tumor resection. The donors were approximately 70 patients from the lung TRACERx cohort who had early-stage, untreated non-small cell lung cancer. Whole RNA extracted from tumor and nontumor lung tissue, or from cryopreserved PBMC samples, was used for TCR sequencing without cell sorting. Only patients with enough RNA available from two or more tumor regions were chosen for TCR sequencing. The CDR3 numbers 13 residues from cysteine through phenylalanine. Here the CDR3 DNA is all that survives: 39 bases in frame from base 1. V is reduced by 4 bases and J by 2 bases, leaving a spacing of 8 bases between them. CDR1 SGHTA and CDR2 FQGNSA are derived from the germline V gene. The library was built by means of 5' RACE. TCRdb shows the sequencer as NextSeq 500. The TCR library protocol attached a unique molecular identifier to each TCR cDNA molecule to allow correction of PCR and sequencing errors. The published analysis was carried out like this. TCR identification, UMI-based error correction and CDR3 extraction were all carried out with Decombinator tools. Expanded TCRs were defined as those above a frequency of 2 per 1,000, corresponding to the top 1% of the tumor frequency distribution. Renyi diversity was calculated using the R vegan package after each repertoire was subsampled 100 times to 5,000 TCRs. CDR3 similarity networks were built from amino acid triplet string-kernel similarity, with CDR3s being connected when pairwise similarity was above 0.82. TCRdb redid the processing of the public reads, applying fastp at Q25 and MiXCR, and retained in-frame beta chains. Merged by CDR3 protein, the rows form single entries marked with the most common genes and DNA. TCRdb's processing, not the study's, gives the V and J calls here. The table for this sample lists roughly 25,000 distinct CDR3 sequences; 7% of them were counted only once. 14% of the sample goes to the ten largest clones.

What the authors observed across the whole study: Additional single-cell paired TCR alpha and beta sequencing was considered necessary to confirm, at a functional level, the hypothesis that regional TCRs recognize regional mutations. Ubiquitous expanded tumor TCRs showed up in blood more often at tumor resection than at routine follow-up.

This clonotype showed up many times. The antigen it recognizes is unknown. Per-nucleotide qualities are absent, and no much larger clonotype sits a single base away. This clonotype was obtained from a male donor with early-stage non-small cell lung cancer. The chain was built from TRBV7-2 and TRBJ2-5; the D gene assignment is ambiguous. Sequencing used PBMCs, obtained at surgery. For the CDR3, the sequence is CASSSAAQETQYF. The DNA is as follows: TGTGCCAGCAGCTCCGCCGCACAAGAGACCCAGTACTTC.